These 20 T cell receptor beta chains share one sample of origin, sequenced in a study of blood T cell repertoires in COVID-19. TCRdb's copy holds only in-frame clones and misses some; the assay was immunoSEQ multiplex PCR. The data show roughly 160,000 clones, around 85% seen once. Sequenced sample: peripheral blood. All receptors derive from a man aged 80 or over with COVID-19, enrolled during active disease.

The genes are TRBV7-8 and TRBJ1-2, with a weak D call TRBD1 (5 bases). V gave up 0 bases and J gave up 7 bases, with 12 bases separating them. CDR1 is SGHVS, CDR2 FQNEAQ, per germline. This CDR3 spans 14 amino acids. The CDR3 DNA reads as TGTGCCAGCAGCTTAGCTCAGGGTATTATTGGCTACACCTTC. As protein: CASSLAQGIIGYTF.

This CDR3 is CASSYSPGLAGRDTQYF. Written as DNA, the CDR3 is TGTGCCAGCAGTTACTCGCCGGGACTAGCGGGGAGGGATACGCAGTATTTT. V is TRBV6-2 or TRBV6-3 and J is TRBJ2-3; 13 bases match TRBD2. Germline trimming cut 0 bases from V and 6 bases from J; bases unmatched to any gene: 6. The CDR3 length is 17 residues. Looked up from germline, CDR1 is MNHEY and CDR2 is SVGEGT.

This chain connects TRBV3-1 (or the pseudogene TRBV3-2) to TRBJ1-2; the D is unclear. Germline V gives CDR1 LGHDT, CDR2 YNNKEL (reference sequence). The V and J ends lost 1 base and 3 bases respectively, with 3 bases between them. The CDR3 covers 12 residues. Written as DNA, the CDR3 is TGTGCCAGCAGCCAAGGCGACTATGGCTACACCTTC. As protein: CASSQGDYGYTF.

The CDR3 reads CASSSPRLAGVTYNEQFF. In DNA, the CDR3 is TGTGCCAGCAGTAGCCCCCGCCTAGCGGGGGTGACCTACAATGAGCAGTTCTTC. The chain couples TRBV2 to TRBJ2-1, with 10 bases identical to TRBD2. The V segment lost 5 bases and the J segment 2 bases; nucleotides outside the gene matches: 12. This CDR3 is 18 amino acids long. Germline values: CDR1 SNHLY, CDR2 FYNNEI.

The chain employs TRBV7-5 and TRBJ1-1; the table gives TRBD1 as D, unverified against the DNA. TRBV7-5 is listed as a pseudogene. CDR3 size: 14 residues. The CDR3 spells CARSSRDIHTEAFF. The CDR3 region has the DNA TGTGCCAGAAGCTCCCGGGACATTCACACTGAAGCTTTCTTT.

This chain links TRBV18 with TRBJ2-7; 9 positions match TRBD2. The CDR3 spans 14 residues. J gave up 5 bases and V 4 bases, and 6 bases lay outside the gene matches. Germline-derived CDR1 and CDR2 are KGHSH and LQKENI. DNA of the CDR3: TGTGCCAGCTCACAGTTACTAGCGGGCGACGAGCAGTACTTC. Protein: CASSQLLAGDEQYF. The variable domain in full, completed from reference TRBV18 and TRBJ2-7, reads NAGVMQNPRHLVRRRGQEARLRCSPMKGHSHVYWYRQLPEEGLKFMVYLQKENIIDESGMPKERFSAEFPKEGPSILRIQQVVRGDSAAYFCASSQLLAGDEQYFGPGTRLTVT.

The chain uses TRBV4-2 and TRBJ1-2; 8 bases map to TRBD1. This CDR3 contains 13 residues. Losses at the gene ends were 2 bases for V and 8 bases for J; bases not matched to a gene: 4. Germline values: CDR1 LGHNA, CDR2 YNFKEQ. The CDR3 here is CASSQTGGEGYTF. CDR3 bases: TGTGCCAGCAGCCAAACAGGGGGGGAGGGCTACACCTTC.

The chain combines TRBV5-1 with TRBJ1-1, with TRBD1 identical over 12 bases. Germline V gene sequence: CDR1 SGHRS, CDR2 YFSETQ. The CDR3 consists of 16 residues. The V gene end was trimmed by 4 bases and the J gene end by 0 bases; junction bases not matched to a gene: 4. The chain's CDR3 is CASSGTGGRVNTEAFF. In nucleotides, the CDR3 is TGCGCCAGCAGCGGGACAGGGGGCCGTGTGAACACTGAAGCTTTCTTT.

Details on this clone: Other nucleotide sequences in the sample specify the same CDR3. This rearrangement joins TRBV20-1 to TRBJ1-1; no reliable D call. This CDR3 contains 11 residues. CDR1 is DFQATT, CDR2 SNEGSKA, per germline (reference sequence). The V and J ends lost 2 bases and 4 bases respectively, with 5 bases between them. CDR3 sequence reads: CSARSGTEAFF. In DNA, the CDR3 is TGCAGTGCTAGATCGGGCACTGAAGCTTTCTTT.

The gene calls are TRBV19 and TRBJ2-1; 10 positions match TRBD1. This CDR3 has 13 amino acids. Trimming cost V 6 bases and J 7 bases; bases outside gene matches: 3. Germline V gives CDR1 LNHDA, CDR2 SQIVND (reference sequence). CDR3: CASRGQGVNEQFF. For the CDR3, the DNA is TGTGCCAGTAGAGGACAGGGGGTTAATGAGCAGTTCTTC.

This chain connects TRBV5-8 to TRBJ2-7, with a weak D call TRBD1 (7 bases). The CDR3 covers 15 residues. The V end was cut by 3 bases, the J end by 5 bases, with 18 bases between. CDR1 and CDR2 from the germline V gene are SGHTS and YDEGEE. The CDR3 bases are TGTGCCAGCAGCTGGAGGGGTCGACAGGGTGACGAGCAGTACTTC. Amino acids: CASSWRGRQGDEQYF. The full variable domain, in which reference TRBV5-8 and TRBJ2-7 provide the parts outside the CDR3, is EAGVTQSPTHLIKTRGQQATLRCSPISGHTSVYWYQQALGLGLQFLLWYDEGEERNRGNFPPRFSGRQFPNYSSELNVNALELEDSALYLCASSWRGRQGDEQYFGPGTRLTVT.

The chain is built from TRBV21-1 and TRBJ1-5. TRBV21-1 is a recognized pseudogene. The CDR3 sequence is 15 residues long. CDR3 residues: CASSPRGRSNQPQHF. DNA of the CDR3: TGTGCCAGCAGCCCCCGGGGGAGGAGCAATCAGCCCCAGCATTTT.

The gene calls are TRBV5-8 and TRBJ2-1; D might be TRBD1 (5 bases). CDR1 is SGHTS and CDR2 is YDEGEE in the germline V gene. V lost 0 bases, J lost 5 bases, and 12 bases lay in between. The CDR3 is 15 amino acids. CDR3 sequence: CASSLGGAENNEQFF. In DNA form, the CDR3 reads TGTGCCAGCAGCTTGGGGGGCGCGGAAAACAATGAGCAGTTCTTC.

The J gene is TRBJ2-1, the V gene TRBV5-4; D ambiguous. Trimming removed 4 bases from V and 0 bases from J, with 14 bases in between. CDR3 length: 16 residues. CDR1 is SGHNT, CDR2 YYREEE, per germline (reference sequence). Written as DNA, the CDR3 is TGTGCCAGCAGCCTGTCAGACTGGAGCTCCTACAATGAGCAGTTCTTC. This sequence encodes CASSLSDWSSYNEQFF.

This chain uses TRBV2 with TRBJ2-5, with unresolved D. Per the germline V gene, CDR1 is SNHLY and CDR2 is FYNNEI. V shed 5 bases and J shed 2 bases, with 12 bases lying between them. This CDR3 is 14 amino acids long. The CDR3 DNA follows: TGTGCCAGCAGTCCCACAGTGAATCAAGAGACCCAGTACTTC. Translation: CASSPTVNQETQYF.

V usage is TRBV6-2 or TRBV6-3 and J usage is TRBJ1-3; D gene uncertain. Germline V gene data show CDR1 as MNHEY and CDR2 as SVGEGT. The CDR3 has 14 amino acids. V was cut by 0 bases and J by 0 bases, with 3 bases left in between. The CDR3 sequence is CASSYSASGNTIYF. CDR3 sequence (DNA): TGTGCCAGCAGTTACTCGGCCTCTGGAAACACCATATATTTT.

This sequence joins TRBV19 and TRBJ2-5; D is undetermined. V dropped 2 bases and J dropped 2 bases, with 6 bases sitting between them. CDR1 is LNHDA, CDR2 SQIVND, per germline (reference sequence). The CDR3 runs 13 residues. CDR3 sequence: CASSIQAQETQYF. The DNA for the CDR3 is TGTGCCAGTAGTATACAGGCTCAAGAGACCCAGTACTTC.

The rearrangement uses TRBV5-1 and TRBJ2-1; maybe TRBD2 (5 bases). This CDR3 has 16 residues. CDR1 and CDR2 (germline): SGHRS, YFSETQ. V was trimmed by 0 bases and J by 0 bases, leaving 10 bases between them. The CDR3 protein is CASSLAGLSSYNEQFF. The CDR3 DNA reads TGCGCCAGCAGCTTGGCGGGATTGAGCTCCTACAATGAGCAGTTCTTC.

This CDR3 is CASTLSGYGYTF. Written as DNA, the CDR3 is TGTGCCAGCACCCTAAGTGGCTATGGCTACACCTTC. The chain recombines TRBV5-8 with TRBJ1-2; D is undetermined. The CDR3 contains 12 residues. Germline assignment: CDR1 SGHTS and CDR2 YDEGEE. V was pared by 6 bases and J by 4 bases, with 10 bases between.

The V gene is TRBV10-3, the J gene TRBJ2-3; D not resolved. The germline V gene has CDR1 ENHRY and CDR2 SYGVKD. The V end lost 6 bases, the J end lost 5 bases, and 12 bases lay between the germline ends. The CDR3 is made up of 13 amino acids. The CDR3 reads CAISPVELDTQYF. The CDR3 bases are TGTGCCATCAGCCCCGTAGAGTTAGATACGCAGTATTTT.